The present entry profiles one TCR beta chain with its context. The CDR3 loop spans 15 amino acids. The germline CDR1 and CDR2 sequences are SGHVS and FQNEAQ. The ends lost 8 bases at V and 5 bases at J; junction bases unmatched: 11. Profiled with immunoSEQ multiplex PCR; TCRdb holds only in-frame clones, not every one. The repertoire consists of 250,000 to 300,000 clones, with approximately 85% occurring once and the leading ten covering around 10%. This record comes from a study of blood T cell repertoires in COVID-19. Sequenced input: peripheral blood. The chain links TRBV7-8 to TRBJ2-3; 9 bases match TRBD2. The source is a woman between 65 and 79 years old with acute or convalescent COVID-19. This CDR3 is CASDRKRGEGDTQYF. The CDR3 DNA sequence: TGTGCCAGCGACCGAAAGCGGGGGGAGGGAGATACGCAGTATTTT.